The sample holds many counts of the clone carrying this TCR beta chain. Its antigen remains unidentified. The record originates from a study of molecular identifiers for immune sequencing clone quantification. Sorting captured naive CD8 T cells as CD8+CD4-CCR7+CD45RA+. Study-wide results and caveats: Clones carrying above 20 RNA copies accounted for over 98% of effector molecules, under 1% in naive cells.

Trimming at V came to 4 bases and at J to 1 base, leaving 3 bases not matched to a gene. This CDR3 is 15 amino acids long. In germline, CDR1 is LNHDA, CDR2 SQIVND (reference sequence). TCRdb independently ran MiXCR on the PCR reads; one entry per CDR3 protein. This repertoire shows roughly 90,000 distinct CDR3 sequences, around a fifth found once; its top ten account for around 0.8%. The chain couples TRBV19 to TRBJ2-3; TRBD2 aligns across 9 bases. The sequence was collected from a human donor in good health. Some libraries in this study had Jurkat cell RNA spiked in. Sequenced input: naive CD8+ T cells from blood, with Jurkat cell RNA spiked in. Subset of the sample: FACS-sorted CD8+CD4-CCR7+CD45RA+ naive T cells. CDR3 sequence reads: CASSTWTSGTDTQYF. The CDR3 nucleotides read TGTGCCAGTAGTACGTGGACTAGCGGCACAGATACGCAGTATTTT.